Below are 5 T cell receptor beta chains sequenced from a single sample in a study of shared clonotypes between healthy human individuals. The assay was immunoSEQ multiplex PCR, and TCRdb's table has in-frame clones only and misses some. The sample has about 2.4 million clones; 90% to 95% are singletons. The sample consisted of naive CD4+ T cells from PBMCs. Indicated subset: CD45RA+ positively selected. The receptors shown here come from a man aged 18 to 29 in good health. Some clones in this sample may be carry-over from other donors' samples.

V gene TRBV5-4 combines with J gene TRBJ2-5; 13 positions agree with TRBD2. The CDR3 is 16 residues long. Losses at the gene ends were 4 bases for V and 4 bases for J; bases not matched to a gene: 7. The V gene's germline CDR1 is SGHNT and CDR2 YYREEE (reference sequence). The CDR3 nucleotides read TGTGCCAGCAGCCAGGGACTAGCGGGATCTCGAGAGACCCAGTACTTC. It codes for CASSQGLAGSRETQYF.

The chain combines TRBV5-4 with TRBJ2-5; no firm D call. The CDR3 consists of 15 residues. CDR1 SGHNT and CDR2 YYREEE come from the germline V gene (reference sequence). Trimming pared 3 bases from V and 1 base from J, leaving 13 bases between. The CDR3 here is CASSSPTEFQETQYF. The CDR3 region has the DNA TGTGCCAGCAGCTCCCCCACGGAGTTCCAAGAGACCCAGTACTTC. The full variable domain, completed using reference TRBV5-4 and TRBJ2-5, is ETGVTQSPTHLIKTRGQQVTLRCSSQSGHNTVSWYQQALGQGPQFIFQYYREEENGRGNFPPRFSGLQFPNYSSELNVNALELDDSALYLCASSSPTEFQETQYFGPGTRLLVL.

Comment on this clone: Other nucleotide sequences in the sample specify the same CDR3. V is TRBV6-5 and J is TRBJ1-5; 9 positions match TRBD1. Germline CDR1 is MNHEY and CDR2 is SVGAGI. Germline trimming cut 4 bases from V and 6 bases from J; bases unmatched to any gene: 4. The CDR3 extends over 14 amino acids. In DNA, the CDR3 is TGTGCCAGCAGTTCGGGACAGGGAAGTCAGCCCCAGCATTTT. Translating gives CASSSGQGSQPQHF.

The chain has TRBV7-2 and TRBJ2-3; D is possibly TRBD1 or TRBD2 (5 bases each). This CDR3 region has 14 residues. Germline V CDR1 and CDR2: SGHTA, FQGNSA. Between the trimmed V and J ends, which lost 2 bases and 3 bases, there was a span of 9 bases. In DNA, the CDR3 is TGTGCCAGCAGCTTAACCTGGGGGACAGATACGCAGTATTTT. It specifies CASSLTWGTDTQYF.

The J gene is TRBJ1-1, the V gene TRBV6-4; 7 bases line up with TRBD1. The CDR3 covers 15 residues. The V segment lost 6 bases and the J segment 6 bases; nucleotides outside the gene matches: 13. In germline, CDR1 is MRHNA, CDR2 SNTAGT. CDR3 residues: CASSPEGARGAEAFF. DNA for the CDR3: TGTGCCAGCAGCCCAGAGGGGGCTAGGGGCGCTGAAGCTTTCTTT.